Below, 28 T cell receptor beta chains from the same sample are listed, as sequenced in a study of blood T cell repertoires in COVID-19. The method was immunoSEQ multiplex PCR; TCRdb's version includes in-frame clones alone and lacks a portion of them. The repertoire holds about 180,000 clones, about 81% seen once, with 12% in the top ten. Sequencing was done on a sample of peripheral blood. These receptors were collected from a woman older than 75 with COVID-19, enrolled during active disease.

The sample holds one count of this clone. The V gene is TRBV28, the J gene TRBJ2-1; D call uncertain. Trimming left V 7 bases short and J 0 bases short, with 13 bases between. The CDR3 totals 15 residues. Germline loops: CDR1 MDHEN, CDR2 SYDVKM. CDR3 nucleotides: TGTGCCAGCAATCAGTTCCGGAGCTCCTACAATGAGCAGTTCTTC. This sequence encodes CASNQFRSSYNEQFF.

The J gene is TRBJ1-4, the V gene TRBV28, with D possibly matching TRBD1 (6 bases). The V end was cut by 2 bases, the J end by 6 bases, with 13 bases between. The CDR3 contains 15 residues. Germline loops: CDR1 MDHEN, CDR2 SYDVKM. CDR3 residues: CASSLNSGVYEKLFF. CDR3 DNA: TGTGCCAGCAGTTTAAATTCAGGGGTTTATGAAAAACTGTTTTTT.

This chain links TRBV19 with TRBJ1-5; D remains unclear. The germline V and J ends were trimmed by 5 bases and 4 bases, with 12 bases remaining between them. The CDR3 is 14 amino acids. CDR1 and CDR2 (germline): LNHDA, SQIVND (reference sequence). The CDR3, as DNA: TGTGCCAGTAGTGCCGAGAGCGAGAATCAGCCCCAGCATTTT. Its protein product is CASSAESENQPQHF.

The genes are TRBV5-5 and TRBJ1-1; 7 bases line up with TRBD1. Per the germline V gene, CDR1 is SGHKS and CDR2 is YYEKEE (reference sequence). The ends lost 0 bases at V and 6 bases at J; junction bases unmatched: 8. The CDR3 has 15 amino acids. The CDR3 nucleotides are TGTGCCAGCAGCTTGGAAGGGGACAGCAGGGCTGAAGCTTTCTTT. Protein: CASSLEGDSRAEAFF.

The chain links TRBV28 to TRBJ2-5; D might be TRBD2 (5 bases). Germline V CDR1 and CDR2: MDHEN, SYDVKM. The CDR3 covers 15 residues. Trimming removed 5 bases from V and 0 bases from J, with 13 bases in between. The chain's CDR3 is CASSIAGWYQETQYF. CDR3 bases: TGTGCCAGCAGTATCGCGGGTTGGTACCAAGAGACCCAGTACTTC.

The CDR3 spells CASSLLGGSLPSYEQYF. For the CDR3, the DNA is TGCGCCAGCAGCCTCCTTGGTGGGAGCCTCCCTTCCTACGAGCAGTACTTC. The V call is TRBV5-1, the J call TRBJ2-7; tentative D call: TRBD2 (5 bases). The CDR3 sequence is 17 residues long. Trimming stripped 4 bases from V and 1 base from J, with 21 bases between. The germline V gene has CDR1 SGHRS and CDR2 YFSETQ.

This clone was detected once. The chain is built from TRBV5-6 and TRBJ2-7; D might be TRBD2 (6 bases). Trimming cost V 2 bases and J 2 bases, with 11 bases left between them. CDR3 length: 14 amino acids. Germline loops: CDR1 SGHDT, CDR2 YYEEEE. The CDR3 region has the DNA TGTGCCAGCAGCTTTGGGACGGGAGCCTACGAGCAGTACTTC. Encoded protein: CASSFGTGAYEQYF.

The V and J genes are TRBV27 and TRBJ1-6; D unclear. CDR1 is MNHEY and CDR2 is SMNVEV in the germline V gene (reference sequence). V was shortened by 8 bases and J by 4 bases, with 9 bases between the two germline ends. The CDR3 contains 13 residues. CDR3 sequence reads: CASLGSYNSPLHF. In nucleotides, the CDR3 is TGTGCCAGCTTGGGCAGTTATAATTCACCCCTCCACTTT.

This clone was recorded only once. This chain connects TRBV12-3 or TRBV12-4 to TRBJ2-1; D uncertain. This CDR3 has 13 residues. Between the trimmed V and J ends, which lost 6 bases and 0 bases, there was a span of 6 bases. The CDR3 here is CASSPISYNEQFF. Written as DNA, the CDR3 is TGTGCCAGCAGCCCCATCTCCTACAATGAGCAGTTCTTC.

This rearrangement joins TRBV19 to TRBJ1-2; 7 bases match TRBD1. Trimming took 4 bases from V and 0 from J; bases not matched to a gene: 5. Germline CDR1 reads LNHDA; CDR2 reads SQIVND (reference sequence). There are 15 residues in the CDR3. CDR3 bases: TGTGCCAGTAGTACCAGCAGGGGGGCTAACTATGGCTACACCTTC. This sequence encodes CASSTSRGANYGYTF. The full variable domain, its missing parts supplied by reference TRBV19 and TRBJ1-2, is DGGITQSPKYLFRKEGQNVTLSCEQNLNHDAMYWYRQDPGQGLRLIYYSQIVNDFQKGDIAEGYSVSREKKESFPLTVTSAQKNPTAFYLCASSTSRGANYGYTFGSGTRLTVV.

The V call is TRBV2, the J call TRBJ2-3, with D possibly matching TRBD2 (6 bases). Trimming took 4 bases from V and 6 from J, leaving 14 bases between them. This CDR3 has 14 amino acids. The germline gives CDR1 SNHLY, CDR2 FYNNEI. CDR3 loop: CASSVLRDGDTQYF. CDR3 DNA: TGTGCCAGCAGTGTACTGCGGGATGGGGATACGCAGTATTTT.

This chain connects TRBV5-5 to TRBJ2-7; D uncertain. Trimming removed 3 bases from V and 3 bases from J, with 10 bases in between. The CDR3 is 13 amino acids. The germline V gene encodes CDR1 SGHKS and CDR2 YYEKEE (reference sequence). DNA of the CDR3: TGTGCCAGCAGCTGGGCTTCACACTACGAGCAGTACTTC. Its protein product is CASSWASHYEQYF.

The V and J genes are TRBV7-3 and TRBJ1-2, with TRBD1 matching over 10 bases. J lost 4 bases, V lost 5 bases, and 7 bases had no gene match. This CDR3 spans 15 amino acids. Germline V gives CDR1 SGHTA, CDR2 FQGTGA. This chain's CDR3 is CASSLLGQGFYGYTF. CDR3 coding DNA: TGTGCCAGCAGCCTCCTGGGACAGGGGTTCTATGGCTACACCTTC.

The chain is built from TRBV12-5 and TRBJ2-7; D remains ambiguous. V gave up 5 bases and J gave up 0 bases, with 5 bases separating them. The V gene's germline CDR1 is LGHNT and CDR2 FRNRAP. There are 12 residues in the CDR3. The CDR3 DNA follows: TGTGCTAGTGGTGAGGACTCCTACGAGCAGTACTTC. Amino acids: CASGEDSYEQYF.

The rearrangement joins TRBV5-6 to TRBJ1-5; D unresolved. Germline V gene sequence: CDR1 SGHDT, CDR2 YYEEEE. V lost 4 bases, J lost 3 bases, and 8 bases lay in between. The CDR3 has 13 amino acids. CDR3 sequence reads: CASSRGSNQPQHF. The CDR3 bases are TGTGCCAGCAGCCGAGGCTCCAATCAGCCCCAGCATTTT.

J is TRBJ1-1 and V is TRBV28; D is ambiguous. Germline-derived CDR1 and CDR2 are MDHEN and SYDVKM. The CDR3 spans 11 residues. The V end was cut by 6 bases, the J end by 10 bases, with 12 bases between. CDR3 nucleotide sequence: TGTGCCAGCAGCCAGACATTCGTAGCTTTCTTT. It codes for CASSQTFVAFF. Combining the CDR3 with reference TRBV28 and TRBJ1-1 gives the whole variable domain DVKVTQSSRYLVKRTGEKVFLECVQDMDHENMFWYRQDPGLGLRLIYFSYDVKMKEKGDIPEGYSVSREKKERFSLILESASTNQTSMYLCASSQTFVAFFGQGTRLTVV.

J is TRBJ2-5 and V is TRBV5-4; 9 positions match TRBD1. The CDR3 totals 14 residues. The junction had 4 bases not matched to a gene; V was cut back by 4 bases and J by 3 bases. Germline CDR1 SGHNT, CDR2 YYREEE (reference sequence). This CDR3 is CASSPGTGKETQYF. CDR3 DNA sequence: TGTGCCAGCAGCCCCGGGACAGGGAAAGAGACCCAGTACTTC. The whole variable domain, remainder taken from reference TRBV5-4 and TRBJ2-5, is ETGVTQSPTHLIKTRGQQVTLRCSSQSGHNTVSWYQQALGQGPQFIFQYYREEENGRGNFPPRFSGLQFPNYSSELNVNALELDDSALYLCASSPGTGKETQYFGPGTRLLVL.

The chain joins TRBV4-3 to TRBJ1-4; D gene uncertain. The CDR3 covers 14 residues. The V and J ends lost 4 bases and 7 bases respectively, with 13 bases between them. In germline, CDR1 is LGHNA, CDR2 YSLEER. The DNA for the CDR3 is TGCGCCAGCAGCCTCAACAGCGGGAGTGAAAAACTGTTTTTT. Translated, it gives CASSLNSGSEKLFF.

A single count supports this clone. The chain combines TRBV6-5 with TRBJ1-6; D call uncertain. CDR3 length: 13 amino acids. Trimming pared 7 bases from V and 9 bases from J, leaving 13 bases between. Germline CDR1 and CDR2: MNHEY and SVGAGI. CDR3 protein: CASTGHLGSPLHF. CDR3 sequence (DNA): TGTGCCAGCACAGGCCACTTGGGTTCACCCCTCCACTTT.

The chain links TRBV19 to TRBJ2-2; 8 bases are shared with TRBD1. Trimming at V came to 5 bases and at J to 4 bases, leaving 6 bases not matched to a gene. The CDR3 contains 15 residues. Germline V gene data show CDR1 as LNHDA and CDR2 as SQIVND (reference sequence). DNA for the CDR3: TGTGCCAGTAGTCCTACGACAGGGGTCACCGGGGAGCTGTTTTTT. This sequence encodes CASSPTTGVTGELFF. Full variable domain (remainder filled in from reference TRBV19 and TRBJ2-2): DGGITQSPKYLFRKEGQNVTLSCEQNLNHDAMYWYRQDPGQGLRLIYYSQIVNDFQKGDIAEGYSVSREKKESFPLTVTSAQKNPTAFYLCASSPTTGVTGELFFGEGSRLTVL.

DNA of the CDR3: TGTGCCAGCAGCTTAATGTCCGGAGGGGTCGAGACCCAGTACTTC. This codes for CASSLMSGGVETQYF. The gene calls are TRBV11-1 and TRBJ2-5; tentative D call: TRBD2 (6 bases). CDR1 and CDR2 (germline): SGHAT, FQDESV (reference sequence). V was pared by 2 bases and J by 5 bases, with 15 bases between. This CDR3 spans 15 amino acids.

In its sample, this clone was seen a few times. The rearrangement links TRBV24-1 to TRBJ2-3; D is perhaps TRBD2 (5 bases). CDR1 is KGHDR, CDR2 SFDVKD, per germline. The CDR3 runs 14 residues. V gave up 10 bases and J gave up 0 bases, with 13 bases separating them. The CDR3 DNA follows: TGTGCCACTAGCGACATAATTAGCACAGATACGCAGTATTTT. Translated: CATSDIISTDTQYF.

V is TRBV6-4 and J is TRBJ2-1; maybe TRBD2 (6 bases). This CDR3 contains 14 residues. Germline-derived CDR1 and CDR2 are MRHNA and SNTAGT. V lost 7 bases and J 2 bases, leaving 12 bases between the germline ends. CDR3 residues: CASTLWGAYNEQFF. In DNA, the CDR3 is TGTGCCAGCACCCTTTGGGGGGCCTACAATGAGCAGTTCTTC.

The chain recombines TRBV5-1 with TRBJ1-6; D is possibly TRBD1 (6 bases). CDR1 SGHRS and CDR2 YFSETQ come from the germline V gene. The CDR3 has 14 residues. Trimming took 0 bases from V and 10 from J, leaving 11 bases between them. CDR3 region: CASSLAGARSPLHF. CDR3 DNA sequence: TGCGCCAGCAGCTTGGCAGGGGCGCGGTCACCCCTCCACTTT. Full variable domain (rest looked up from reference TRBV5-1 and TRBJ1-6): KAGVTQTPRYLIKTRGQQVTLSCSPISGHRSVSWYQQTPGQGLQFLFEYFSETQRNKGNFPGRFSGRQFSNSRSEMNVSTLELGDSALYLCASSLAGARSPLHFGNGTRLTVT.

This chain uses TRBV27 with TRBJ2-7; tentative D call: TRBD2 (6 bases). Per germline, CDR1 MNHEY and CDR2 SMNVEV (reference sequence). CDR3 size: 14 residues. The V end lost 3 bases, the J end lost 2 bases, and 11 bases lay between the germline ends. The CDR3 here is CASSLAGTPYEQYF. CDR3 DNA sequence: TGTGCCAGCAGTTTGGCCGGGACTCCCTACGAGCAGTACTTC.

The rearrangement links TRBV29-1 to TRBJ2-5; 8 bases are a match to TRBD2. Unmatched junction bases numbered 2, after V lost 0 bases and J lost 5 bases. The germline gives CDR1 SQVTM, CDR2 ANQGSEA. This CDR3 is 13 amino acids long. CDR3 amino acids: CSVEESSGETQYF. The DNA of the CDR3 is TGCAGCGTTGAAGAGTCTAGCGGGGAGACCCAGTACTTC.

This clone was counted ten times or more. The chain combines TRBV15 with TRBJ2-1, with 8 bases identical to TRBD2. Unmatched junction bases numbered 6, after V lost 0 bases and J lost 5 bases. Germline V gene lookup returns CDR1 LNHNV and CDR2 YYDKDF (reference sequence). The CDR3 is 16 residues long. As DNA, the CDR3 is TGTGCCACCAGCAGAGATTTAGGGACTAGGGACAATGAGCAGTTCTTC. It yields the protein CATSRDLGTRDNEQFF. Looking up the rest from reference TRBV15 and TRBJ2-1 gives the full variable domain: DAMVIQNPRYQVTQFGKPVTLSCSQTLNHNVMYWYQQKSSQAPKLLFHYYDKDFNNEADTPDNFQSRRPNTSFCFLDIRSPGLGDTAMYLCATSRDLGTRDNEQFFGPGTRLTVL.

This clone was found once. A junction boundary mismatches the germline segment, possibly from a read error. The V gene is TRBV6-1, the J gene TRBJ2-1; TRBD2 aligns across 7 bases. The CDR3 is 16 amino acids. The germline gives CDR1 MNHNS, CDR2 SASEGT. DNA of the CDR3: TGTGCCAGCAGAGAAGGTTGGGGAGGGCCGGCAAATGAGCAGTTCTTC. Its translation: CASREGWGGPANEQFF.